This T cell receptor beta chain was obtained from a study of PD-L1 blockade in urothelial cancer. About the study: Male sex and bladder-origin urothelial cancer characterized about 90% of the roughly 30 patients.

On this clone itself: What it binds is unknown.

Each patient gave between 1 and 8 samples of peripheral blood mononuclear cells, which were collected pretreatment and during treatment. Here immunoSEQ multiplex PCR was the method, and the copy in TCRdb shows in-frame clones only, minus some. The data show about 45,000 clones, around nine tenths seen once. Study-level points and caveats: Improved survival was predicted by pretreatment blood TCR clonality below the median. Expansion of tumor-associated blood clones at 3 weeks was greater in durable-benefit patients.

Germline V gene data show CDR1 as SGDLS and CDR2 as YYNGEE. Trimming pared 3 bases from V and 3 bases from J, leaving 13 bases between. The CDR3 has 14 amino acids. This receptor was taken from a woman aged 60-75 years with urothelial cancer. Sequenced here: PBMCs, sampled around atezolizumab (anti-PD-L1) treatment. The V and J genes are TRBV9 and TRBJ2-7; weak D call: TRBD1 (6 bases). CDR3 in amino acids: CASSEGVSVYEQYF. In nucleotides, the CDR3 is TGTGCCAGCAGCGAGGGGGTTTCTGTCTACGAGCAGTACTTC.